This T cell receptor (beta chain) was recovered during a study of blood T cell repertoires in COVID-19 (dated by TCRdb to 2020 to 2021). The study in broad terms: Collaborator samples came from the United States, Italy and Spain and covered acute and convalescent phases of COVID-19. The prospective study material was composed of cDNA or gDNA derived from T cells, B-cell-depleted T cells, or PBMCs. Subjects who had been exposed to COVID-19, were actively infected with it, or had recovered from it provided the deeply sampled blood TCRbeta repertoires that made up the dataset. The repertoires were released in a freely available public database meant as a resource for research on the immune response to SARS-CoV-2. Samples came from the ongoing ImmuneRACE study (first 160 participants) plus 1,254 subjects from 6 global collaborators. A de-identified subject ID, COVID-19 status, age in years and sex were almost always included in the sample metadata. HLA class I and class II types, where available, came from metadata supplied by the sample provider rather than from assay-based typing. The full study reports these points: The quantity of clinical and demographic metadata differed by source and by participant and was supplied without curation.

The collaborating institutions used their own protocols to collect whole blood in K2EDTA tubes. Collaborator samples were shipped for TCRbeta analysis as frozen whole blood, isolated PBMCs, or DNA extracted from either sample type. TCRbeta CDR3 regions were amplified from genomic DNA using the immunoSEQ Assay, a bias-controlled multiplex PCR. The original methods were these. Nucleated cell counts per sample were estimated from amplification of reference gene primers within the assay. To quantify the absolute abundance of each unique TCRbeta CDR3 rearrangement, sequence reads were collapsed and filtered. For each sample, productive Simpson clonality was calculated by taking the square root of Simpson's diversity index across productive rearrangements. This immuneACCESS table, as held by TCRdb, lists in-frame sequences with V and J called but not all clones. Of the missing ones, under half trace to an unresolved V gene in checked studies; the others have no known cause. The V and J calls and clone size were taken over from that table, and D and trimming were inferred from the DNA. The sample has over 100,000 clones on record, about 85% of them singletons. 2% of the sample lies in the top ten.

A note on this clone: Its antigen has not been determined. Per-base qualities were not stored, and no clone one base away is much larger.

V and J are trimmed by 5 bases and 0 bases, and the gene matches miss 12 bases of the junction. Its CDR3 holds 18 amino acids, cysteine through phenylalanine. Of the read, only the CDR3 DNA is kept; its 54 bases are in frame from base 1. The germline V gene supplies CDR1 SGHRS and CDR2 YFSETQ. The clonotype was recovered from a man aged 45-60 years with active COVID-19. The chain uses TRBV5-1 and TRBJ1-5, and TRBD1 matches 9 of the central bases. The sequenced material came from peripheral blood. The DNA sequence is TGCGCCAGCAGTCTCTCACAGGGGGCCGCCCATAGCAATCAGCCCCAGCATTTT. It translates as CASSLSQGAAHSNQPQHF.